What follows are 21 T cell receptor beta chains derived from one specimen sequenced in a study of Graves' ophthalmopathy and Graves' hyperthyroidism. RNA transcripts served as template for amplifying TCR beta CDR3 sequences. After a first-round RT-PCR with HTBI primers, a second-round multiplex PCR was run. Using its own MiXCR run on the multiplex PCR reads, TCRdb lists one record per CDR3 protein. The table lists under 350,000 distinct CDR3 sequences, about a sixth of them singletons. Source material: peripheral blood. The receptor source for this set is an adult man with Graves' ophthalmopathy.

The sample holds many counts of this clonotype. One end of the junction is discordant with germline, which a read error may explain. The chain joins TRBV6-5 to TRBJ1-3; D unresolved. The V gene's germline CDR1 is MNHEY and CDR2 SVGAGI. CDR3 length equals 16 residues. Here the CDR3 DNA reads TGTGCCAGCAGTTGCACCGCGCGGGGTAACAGAAACACCTTATATTTT. It yields the protein CASSCTARGNRNTLYF.

This clonotype came up many times. The CDR3 spells CSANPRGNYGYTF. Here the CDR3 DNA reads TGCAGTGCAAATCCTAGGGGAAACTATGGCTACACCTTC. This chain connects TRBV20-1 to TRBJ1-2, with D perhaps TRBD1 (5 bases). Trimming shortened V by 6 bases and J by 2 bases, and 13 bases separated the two germline ends. The length of the CDR3 is 13 residues. Germline CDR1 and CDR2: DFQATT and SNEGSKA (reference sequence).

This clonotype has a count of ten or more. V and J are TRBV5-1 and TRBJ2-2, with a tentative D call TRBD2 (5 bases). Trimming took off 7 bases at V and 5 bases at J, with 18 bases between the two ends. The CDR3 is 15 residues long. CDR1 is SGHRS, CDR2 YFSETQ, per germline. The CDR3 DNA is TGCGCCAGCTCTCCCGGCCGGGGTCGTACCGGGGAGCTGTTTTTT. Translated, it gives CASSPGRGRTGELFF.

The chain uses TRBV6-1 and TRBJ2-7; 15 bases agree with TRBD2. Per the germline V gene, CDR1 is MNHNS and CDR2 is SASEGT. CDR3 size: 16 residues. J was trimmed by 3 bases and V by 6 bases; bases with no gene match: 6. CDR3 region: CASSQGTSGRNYEQYF. CDR3 in DNA: TGTGCCAGCAGCCAAGGGACTAGCGGGAGGAACTACGAGCAGTACTTC.

This clonotype has at least ten counts. The J gene is TRBJ1-6, the V gene TRBV2; TRBD1 is a possible D gene (5 bases). The CDR3 totals 15 residues. V gave up 5 bases and J gave up 3 bases, with 11 bases separating them. Germline assignment: CDR1 SNHLY and CDR2 FYNNEI. CDR3 coding DNA: TGTGCCAGCAGTCAGTCACAGGACTATAATTCACCCCTCCACTTT. As protein: CASSQSQDYNSPLHF.

There are many counts of this clonotype. The chain couples TRBV3-1 to TRBJ2-7; TRBD2 aligns across 9 bases. The CDR3 length is 15 residues. V trimming: 1 base; J trimming: 2 bases; junction bases outside the gene matches: 3. Germline V gene data show CDR1 as LGHDT and CDR2 as YNNKEL (reference sequence). The CDR3 loop reads CASSQAPSGTYEQYF. CDR3 bases: TGTGCCAGCAGCCAAGCGCCTAGCGGGACCTACGAGCAGTACTTC.

This clonotype was counted ten times or more. The V and J genes are TRBV27 and TRBJ2-5; TRBD1 aligns across 8 bases. V gave up 1 base and J gave up 5 bases; unmatched junction bases: 6. This CDR3 is 15 amino acids long. CDR1 MNHEY and CDR2 SMNVEV come from the germline V gene (reference sequence). CDR3: CASSLFRGRRETQYF. The CDR3 bases are TGTGCCAGCAGTTTATTCAGGGGGCGGAGGGAGACCCAGTACTTC.

This clonotype was counted at least ten times. This sequence joins TRBV11-2 and TRBJ1-1, with D tentatively TRBD1 (6 bases). The germline V gene encodes CDR1 SGHAT and CDR2 FQNNGV. The CDR3 covers 16 residues. V dropped 2 bases and J dropped 6 bases, with 19 bases sitting between them. The CDR3, as DNA: TGTGCCAGCAGCTTATTTGGATTCGCGGGGGGCGCTGAAGCTTTCTTT. This gives the protein CASSLFGFAGGAEAFF.

In its sample, this clonotype was seen many times. J is TRBJ1-5 and V is TRBV7-2, with D unclear. V was shortened by 2 bases and J by 5 bases, with 7 bases between the two germline ends. This CDR3 has 13 residues. The germline V gene has CDR1 SGHTA and CDR2 FQGNSA. The CDR3 DNA reads as TGTGCCAGCAGCTTATCGCTTTATCAGCCCCAGCATTTT. Translating it yields CASSLSLYQPQHF.

This clonotype was recorded many times. The chain carries TRBV4-1 and TRBJ1-1, with 9 bases identical to TRBD1. Germline V gene lookup returns CDR1 MGHRA and CDR2 YSYEKL. Losses at the gene ends were 1 base for V and 4 bases for J; bases not matched to a gene: 1. CDR3 size: 14 residues. CDR3 DNA sequence: TGCGCCAGCAGCCAAGGACAGGGGGTCACTGAAGCTTTCTTT. Translation: CASSQGQGVTEAFF.

The chain is built from TRBV6-1 and TRBJ1-1, with 9 nucleotides matching TRBD1. V gave up 4 bases and J gave up 3 bases; unmatched junction bases: 6. This CDR3 contains 15 residues. Germline V gives CDR1 MNHNS, CDR2 SASEGT. The CDR3 nucleotides read TGTGCCAGCAGTGCAGCCGGGACAGGGCACACTGAAGCTTTCTTT. This sequence encodes CASSAAGTGHTEAFF.

The V and J genes are TRBV28 and TRBJ1-6; D unclear. Trimming removed 4 bases from V and 10 bases from J, with 14 bases in between. The CDR3 covers 14 residues. Germline-derived CDR1 and CDR2 are MDHEN and SYDVKM. The CDR3 is CASSYTAEASPLHF. CDR3 nucleotides: TGTGCCAGCAGTTACACCGCCGAAGCCTCACCCCTCCACTTT.

This clonotype was recorded at least ten times. The chain links TRBV2 to TRBJ1-2, with 7 bases aligning to TRBD1. The CDR3 has 12 amino acids. Germline V gives CDR1 SNHLY, CDR2 FYNNEI. J lost 8 bases, V lost 6 bases, and 6 bases had no gene match. CDR3: CASRPDRDGYTF. CDR3 bases: TGTGCCAGCAGACCCGACAGGGACGGCTACACCTTC.

Many counts were recorded for this clonotype. The chain uses TRBV28 and TRBJ2-7, with D maybe TRBD2 (6 bases). Trimming removed 1 base at V and 0 bases at J, with 16 bases between. CDR3 length: 17 residues. Germline values: CDR1 MDHEN, CDR2 SYDVKM. The chain's CDR3 is CASSLFFGTSASYEQYF. The CDR3 DNA follows: TGTGCCAGCAGTTTATTCTTTGGGACTTCGGCCTCCTACGAGCAGTACTTC.

This chain connects TRBV20-1 to TRBJ2-4; D is possibly TRBD2 (5 bases). Germline V gives CDR1 DFQATT, CDR2 SNEGSKA (reference sequence). CDR3 length equals 14 residues. Trimming shortened V by 4 bases and J by 0 bases, and 10 bases separated the two germline ends. CDR3 sequence reads: CSAIRDLAKNIQYF. CDR3 nucleotide sequence: TGCAGTGCTATTCGGGATCTAGCCAAAAACATTCAGTACTTC.

There are many counts of this clonotype. The chain carries TRBV2 and TRBJ2-2; perhaps D is TRBD1 or TRBD2 (5 bases each). Deletions cut 1 base from V and 6 bases from J, with 12 bases between. Per the germline V gene, CDR1 is SNHLY and CDR2 is FYNNEI. This CDR3 spans 15 amino acids. Written as DNA, the CDR3 is TGTGCCAGCAGTGAAGATCGGGGCTTTCCCGGGGAGCTGTTTTTT. Translating it yields CASSEDRGFPGELFF. Combining the CDR3 with reference TRBV2 and TRBJ2-2 gives the whole variable domain EPEVTQTPSHQVTQMGQEVILRCVPISNHLYFYWYRQILGQKVEFLVSFYNNEISEKSEIFDDQFSVERPDGSNFTLKIRSTKLEDSAMYFCASSEDRGFPGELFFGEGSRLTVL.

This clonotype was observed a few times. The chain employs TRBV18 and TRBJ2-7; unclear D gene. The V gene lost 5 bases and the J gene lost 0 bases, with 14 bases spanning the gap. The CDR3 consists of 15 residues. The germline CDR1 and CDR2 sequences are KGHSH and LQKENI. For the CDR3, the DNA is TGTGCCAGCTCATTGACCGGGCCAAGCTCCTACGAGCAGTACTTC. The encoded protein is CASSLTGPSSYEQYF.

In this sample, this clonotype turned up a few times. This CDR3 is CASRDPGTPQETQYF. The CDR3 nucleotides are TGTGCCAGCAGGGACCCAGGGACACCCCAAGAGACCCAGTACTTC. The V call is TRBV6-1, the J call TRBJ2-5; tentatively, D is TRBD1 (6 bases). V lost 6 bases and J 1 base, leaving 15 bases between the germline ends. Per the germline V gene, CDR1 is MNHNS and CDR2 is SASEGT. The CDR3 consists of 15 residues.

This clonotype was seen repeatedly, ten times or more. The CDR3 loop is CASSPNGQGAGETQYF. CDR3 sequence (DNA): TGTGCCAGCAGTCCAAACGGACAGGGGGCCGGAGAGACCCAGTACTTC. The chain has TRBV28 and TRBJ2-5, with 11 bases matching TRBD1. V dropped 5 bases and J dropped 4; count of bases not matched to a gene: 9. Germline CDR1 and CDR2: MDHEN and SYDVKM. The CDR3 consists of 16 residues.

This clonotype was counted many times. V and J are TRBV12-3 or TRBV12-4 and TRBJ1-5; perhaps TRBD1 as D (6 bases). CDR3 length: 15 amino acids. The V gene lost 6 bases and the J gene lost 3 bases, with 15 bases spanning the gap. The CDR3 region is CASSRKQGYNQPQHF. CDR3 nucleotides: TGTGCCAGCAGCCGAAAACAGGGTTACAATCAGCCCCAGCATTTT.

Ten or more counts support this clonotype. The rearrangement uses TRBV6-5 and TRBJ1-1; 7 positions match TRBD1. V shed 4 bases and J 1 base; nucleotides not matched to a gene: 12. The CDR3 contains 17 residues. Germline CDR1 MNHEY, CDR2 SVGAGI. This chain's CDR3 is CASSSGDSRFRNTEAFF. In DNA, the CDR3 is TGTGCCAGCAGTTCAGGGGACAGTCGCTTCCGGAACACTGAAGCTTTCTTT.